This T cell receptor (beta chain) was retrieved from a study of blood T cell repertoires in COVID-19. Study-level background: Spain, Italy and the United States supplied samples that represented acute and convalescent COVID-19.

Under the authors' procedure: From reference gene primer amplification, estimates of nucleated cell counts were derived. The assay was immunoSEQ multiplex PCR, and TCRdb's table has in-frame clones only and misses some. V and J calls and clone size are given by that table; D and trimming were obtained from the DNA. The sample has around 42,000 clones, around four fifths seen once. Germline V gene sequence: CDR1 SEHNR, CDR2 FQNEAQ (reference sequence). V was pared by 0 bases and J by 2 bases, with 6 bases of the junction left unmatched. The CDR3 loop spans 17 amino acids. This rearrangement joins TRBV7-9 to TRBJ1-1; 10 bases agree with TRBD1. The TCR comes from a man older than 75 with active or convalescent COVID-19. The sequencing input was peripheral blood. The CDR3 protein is CASSLANRDRGNTEAFF. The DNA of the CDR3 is TGTGCCAGCAGCTTAGCGAACCGGGACAGGGGTAACACTGAAGCTTTCTTT.